This T cell receptor (beta chain) was sequenced during a study of blood T cell repertoires in COVID-19. The J segment lost 5 bases and the V segment lost 0 bases, leaving 3 bases of the junction unmatched. The CDR3 runs to 14 residues. In germline, CDR1 is SGHRS, CDR2 YFSETQ. The assay was immunoSEQ multiplex PCR, and TCRdb's table has in-frame clones only and misses some. The sample consists of approximately 97,000 clones, less than 95% of them appearing once. This TCR was recovered from a man between 60 and 70 years old with acute or convalescent COVID-19. Sequencing input: peripheral blood. The chain uses TRBV5-1 and TRBJ1-2, with 8 bases that match TRBD1. The CDR3 spells CASSLGQGYYGYTF. CDR3 in DNA: TGCGCCAGCAGCTTGGGACAGGGGTATTATGGCTACACCTTC.